This T cell receptor (beta chain) was documented in a study of long-term antiretroviral therapy in people with HIV. An immunoSEQ assay, version v3.0, was performed at survey level. Using immunoSEQ multiplex PCR, the repertoire was profiled, and TCRdb retains in-frame clones only, with some absent. This table has about 22,000 clones, roughly 82% appearing once. Germline lookup yields CDR1 SGHRS and CDR2 YFSETQ. The CDR3 sequence is 17 residues long. V lost 0 bases to trimming and J lost 0 bases; unmatched junction nucleotides: 4. This TCR came from a man in his late teens or twenties with HIV. The source was unsorted PBMCs, collected 0.1 years before starting antiretroviral therapy. The chain links TRBV5-1 to TRBJ1-5; 9 positions match TRBD1. The CDR3 nucleotides read TGCGCCAGCAGCTTGGGGACAGGGGTTTATAGCAATCAGCCCCAGCATTTT. Encoded protein: CASSLGTGVYSNQPQHF.